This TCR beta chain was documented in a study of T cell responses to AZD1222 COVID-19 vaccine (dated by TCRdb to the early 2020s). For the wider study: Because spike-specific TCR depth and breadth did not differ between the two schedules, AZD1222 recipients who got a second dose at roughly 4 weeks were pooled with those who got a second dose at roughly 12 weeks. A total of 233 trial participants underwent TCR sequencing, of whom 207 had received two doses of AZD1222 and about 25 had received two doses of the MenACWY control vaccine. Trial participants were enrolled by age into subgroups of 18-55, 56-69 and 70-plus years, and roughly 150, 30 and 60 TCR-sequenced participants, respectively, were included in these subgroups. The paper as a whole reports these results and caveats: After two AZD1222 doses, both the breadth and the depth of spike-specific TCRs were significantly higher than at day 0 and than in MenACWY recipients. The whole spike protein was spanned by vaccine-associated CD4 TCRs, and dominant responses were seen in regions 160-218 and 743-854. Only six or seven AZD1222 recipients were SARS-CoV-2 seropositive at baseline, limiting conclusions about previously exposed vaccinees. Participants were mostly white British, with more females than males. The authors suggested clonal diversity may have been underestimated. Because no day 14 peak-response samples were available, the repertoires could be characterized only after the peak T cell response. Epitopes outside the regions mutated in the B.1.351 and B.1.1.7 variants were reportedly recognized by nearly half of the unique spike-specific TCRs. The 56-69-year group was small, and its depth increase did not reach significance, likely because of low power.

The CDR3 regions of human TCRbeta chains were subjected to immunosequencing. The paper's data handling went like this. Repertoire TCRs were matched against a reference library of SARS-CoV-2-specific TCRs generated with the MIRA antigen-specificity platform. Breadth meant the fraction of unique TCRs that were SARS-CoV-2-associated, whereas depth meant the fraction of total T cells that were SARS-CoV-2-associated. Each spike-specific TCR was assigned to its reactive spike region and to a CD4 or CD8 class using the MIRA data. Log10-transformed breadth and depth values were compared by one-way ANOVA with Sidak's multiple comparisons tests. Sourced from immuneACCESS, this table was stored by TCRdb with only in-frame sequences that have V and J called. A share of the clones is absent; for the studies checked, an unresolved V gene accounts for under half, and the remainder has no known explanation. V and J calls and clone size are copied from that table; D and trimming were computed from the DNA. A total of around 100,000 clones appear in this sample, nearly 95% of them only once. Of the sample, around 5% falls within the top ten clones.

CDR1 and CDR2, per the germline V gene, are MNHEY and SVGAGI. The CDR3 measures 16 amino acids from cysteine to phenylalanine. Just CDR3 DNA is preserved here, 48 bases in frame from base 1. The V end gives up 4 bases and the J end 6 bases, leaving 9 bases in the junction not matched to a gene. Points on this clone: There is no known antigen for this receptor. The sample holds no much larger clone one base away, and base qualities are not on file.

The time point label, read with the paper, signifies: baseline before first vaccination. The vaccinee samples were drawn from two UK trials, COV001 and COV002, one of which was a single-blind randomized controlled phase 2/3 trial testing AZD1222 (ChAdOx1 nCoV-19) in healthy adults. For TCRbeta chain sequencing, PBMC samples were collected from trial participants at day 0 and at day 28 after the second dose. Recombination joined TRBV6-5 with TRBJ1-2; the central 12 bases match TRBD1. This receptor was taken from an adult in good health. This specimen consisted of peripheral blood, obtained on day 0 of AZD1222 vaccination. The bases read TGTGCCAGCAGTTGGTTAGGGACAGGGGGCGCCAATGGCTACACCTTC. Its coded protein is CASSWLGTGGANGYTF.